This T cell receptor beta chain was captured in a study of follicular helper T cells after annual influenza vaccination. In germline, CDR1 is SNHLY, CDR2 FYNNEI. The CDR3 runs 13 residues. Trimming took off 5 bases at V and 13 bases at J, with 18 bases between the two ends. Assay used: immunoSEQ multiplex PCR; TCRdb lists only in-frame clones, some missing. The sample has several thousand clones, roughly 83% seen once; the top ten hold around 1.9%. Time point denoted: 2014-2015 season, 7 days after vaccination. The sequence derives from an adult who received the influenza vaccine. Sequencing was performed on CXCR5+ CD38- circulating T follicular helper cells from blood, taken 7 days after influenza vaccination. The sample's subset: circulating Tfh, non-naive CD4+CXCR5+PD-1+ (ICOS+CD38+ or ICOS-CD38-). This chain connects TRBV2 to TRBJ2-1; TRBD1 or TRBD2 may be the D gene (5 bases each). The CDR3 nucleotides are TGTGCCAGCAGTTACTTTAAAGGGGACGGACAGTTCTTC. It translates to CASSYFKGDGQFF.